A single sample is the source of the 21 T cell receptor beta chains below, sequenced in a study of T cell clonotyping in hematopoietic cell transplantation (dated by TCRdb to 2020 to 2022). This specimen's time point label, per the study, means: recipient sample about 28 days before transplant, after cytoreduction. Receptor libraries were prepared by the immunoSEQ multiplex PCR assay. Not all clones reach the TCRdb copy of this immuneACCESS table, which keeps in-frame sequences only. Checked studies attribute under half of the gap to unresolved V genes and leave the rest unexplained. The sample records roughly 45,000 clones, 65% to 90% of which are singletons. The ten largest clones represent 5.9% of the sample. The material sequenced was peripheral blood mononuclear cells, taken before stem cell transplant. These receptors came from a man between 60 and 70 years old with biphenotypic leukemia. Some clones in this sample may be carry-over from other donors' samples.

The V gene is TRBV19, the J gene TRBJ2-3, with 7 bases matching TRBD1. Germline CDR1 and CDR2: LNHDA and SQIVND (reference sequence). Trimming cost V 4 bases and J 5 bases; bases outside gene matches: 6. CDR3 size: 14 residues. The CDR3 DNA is TGTGCCAGTAGTACGACAGGGCGAGGAGATACGCAGTATTTT. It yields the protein CASSTTGRGDTQYF.

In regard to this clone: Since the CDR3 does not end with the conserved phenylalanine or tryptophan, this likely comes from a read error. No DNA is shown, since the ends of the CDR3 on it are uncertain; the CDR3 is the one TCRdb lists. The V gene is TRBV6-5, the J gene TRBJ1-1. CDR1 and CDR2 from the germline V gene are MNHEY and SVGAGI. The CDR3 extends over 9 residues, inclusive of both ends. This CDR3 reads CASSYSISP.

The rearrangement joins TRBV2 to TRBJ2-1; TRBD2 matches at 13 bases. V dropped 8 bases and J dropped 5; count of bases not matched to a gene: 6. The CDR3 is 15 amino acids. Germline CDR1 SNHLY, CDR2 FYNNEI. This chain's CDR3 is CASLRLAGGHNEQFF. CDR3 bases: TGTGCCAGCCTAAGACTAGCGGGAGGACACAATGAGCAGTTCTTC.

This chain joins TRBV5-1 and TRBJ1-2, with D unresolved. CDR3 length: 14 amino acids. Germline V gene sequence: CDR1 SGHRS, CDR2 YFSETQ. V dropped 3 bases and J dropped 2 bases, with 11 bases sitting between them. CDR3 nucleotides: TGCGCCAGCAGCTCCCCTCCAGAGAACTATGGCTACACCTTC. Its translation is CASSSPPENYGYTF.

The CDR3 protein is CASSFGEVRYTF. The CDR3 nucleotides are TGTGCCAGCAGTTTTGGTGAAGTTCGGTACACCTTC. The rearrangement uses TRBV28 and TRBJ1-2; D not certain. CDR3 length: 12 amino acids. The germline V gene has CDR1 MDHEN and CDR2 SYDVKM. Trimming pared 3 bases from V and 11 bases from J, leaving 13 bases between.

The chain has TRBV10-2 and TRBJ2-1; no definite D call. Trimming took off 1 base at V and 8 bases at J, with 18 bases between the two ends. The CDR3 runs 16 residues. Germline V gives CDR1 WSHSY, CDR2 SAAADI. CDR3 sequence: CASSEFRIMGGDEQFF. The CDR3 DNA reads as TGCGCCAGCAGTGAGTTCCGTATAATGGGTGGAGATGAGCAGTTCTTC.

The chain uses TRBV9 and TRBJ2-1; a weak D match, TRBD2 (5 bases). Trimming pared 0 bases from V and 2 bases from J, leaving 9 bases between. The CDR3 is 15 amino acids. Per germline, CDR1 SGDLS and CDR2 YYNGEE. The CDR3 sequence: CASSVVGVTYNEQFF. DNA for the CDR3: TGTGCCAGCAGCGTAGTCGGGGTCACCTACAATGAGCAGTTCTTC.

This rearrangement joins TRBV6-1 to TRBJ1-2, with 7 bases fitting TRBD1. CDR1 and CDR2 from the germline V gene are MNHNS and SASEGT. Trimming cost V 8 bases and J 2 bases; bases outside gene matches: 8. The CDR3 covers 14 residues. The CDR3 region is CASCVTQGNYGYTF. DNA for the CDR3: TGTGCCAGCTGTGTAACACAGGGGAACTATGGCTACACCTTC.

The CDR3 loop is CASSQDLSRDTGELFF. The CDR3 DNA is TGCGCCAGCAGCCAAGATCTATCCAGGGACACCGGGGAGCTGTTTTTT. This sequence joins TRBV4-1 and TRBJ2-2, with D tentatively TRBD1 (5 bases). The CDR3 length is 16 residues. Germline V CDR1 and CDR2: MGHRA, YSYEKL. Trimming removed 0 bases from V and 3 bases from J, with 11 bases in between.

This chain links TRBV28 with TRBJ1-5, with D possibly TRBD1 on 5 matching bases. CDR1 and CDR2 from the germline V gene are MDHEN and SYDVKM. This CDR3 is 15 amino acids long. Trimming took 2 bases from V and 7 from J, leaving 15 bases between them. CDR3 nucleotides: TGTGCCAGCAGTTTAAGACATAATAGGGGACAGCCCCAGCATTTT. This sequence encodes CASSLRHNRGQPQHF.

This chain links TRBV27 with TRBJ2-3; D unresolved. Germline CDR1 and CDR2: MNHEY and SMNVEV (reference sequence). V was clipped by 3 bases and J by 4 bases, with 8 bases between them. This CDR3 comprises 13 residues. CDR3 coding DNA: TGTGCCAGCAGTTTCCGAGCGCCAGATACGCAGTATTTT. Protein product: CASSFRAPDTQYF.

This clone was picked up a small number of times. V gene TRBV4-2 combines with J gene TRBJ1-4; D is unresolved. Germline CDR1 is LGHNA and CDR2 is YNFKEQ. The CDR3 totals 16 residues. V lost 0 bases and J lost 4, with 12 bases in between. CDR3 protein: CASSQDSRRLNEKLFF. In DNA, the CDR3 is TGTGCCAGCAGCCAAGATAGCCGCAGGCTTAATGAAAAACTGTTTTTT.

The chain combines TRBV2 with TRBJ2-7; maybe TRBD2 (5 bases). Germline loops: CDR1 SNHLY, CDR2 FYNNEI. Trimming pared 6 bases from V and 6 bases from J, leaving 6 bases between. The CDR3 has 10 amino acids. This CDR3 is CASRRVEQYF. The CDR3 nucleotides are TGTGCCAGCAGGCGGGTCGAGCAGTACTTC.

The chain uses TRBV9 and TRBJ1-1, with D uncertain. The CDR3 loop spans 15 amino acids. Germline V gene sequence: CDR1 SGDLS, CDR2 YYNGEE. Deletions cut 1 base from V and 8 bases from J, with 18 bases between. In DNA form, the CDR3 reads TGTGCCAGCAGCGTAACCGCTGGGGTACAAGGAGAAGCTTTCTTT. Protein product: CASSVTAGVQGEAFF. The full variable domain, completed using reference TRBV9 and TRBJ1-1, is DSGVTQTPKHLITATGQRVTLRCSPRSGDLSVYWYQQSLDQGLQFLIQYYNGEERAKGNILERFSAQQFPDLHSELNLSSLELGDSALYFCASSVTAGVQGEAFFGQGTRLTVV.

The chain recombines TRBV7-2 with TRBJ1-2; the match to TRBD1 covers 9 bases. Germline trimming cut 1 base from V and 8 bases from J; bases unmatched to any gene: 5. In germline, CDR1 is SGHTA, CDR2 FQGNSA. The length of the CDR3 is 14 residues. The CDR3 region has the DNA TGTGCCAGCAGCTTAGGGGACAGGGATAGGGGCTACACCTTC. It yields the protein CASSLGDRDRGYTF.

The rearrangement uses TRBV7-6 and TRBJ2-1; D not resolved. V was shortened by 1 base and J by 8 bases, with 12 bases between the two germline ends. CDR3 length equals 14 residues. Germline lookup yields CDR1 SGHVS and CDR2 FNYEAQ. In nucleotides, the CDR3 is TGTGCCAGCAGCTTAGGGCTCCTAGGCGATGAGCAGTTCTTC. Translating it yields CASSLGLLGDEQFF. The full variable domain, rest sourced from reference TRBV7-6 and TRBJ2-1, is GAGVSQSPRYKVTKRGQDVALRCDPISGHVSLYWYRQALGQGPEFLTYFNYEAQQDKSGLPNDRFSAERPEGSISTLTIQRTEQRDSAMYRCASSLGLLGDEQFFGPGTRLTVL.

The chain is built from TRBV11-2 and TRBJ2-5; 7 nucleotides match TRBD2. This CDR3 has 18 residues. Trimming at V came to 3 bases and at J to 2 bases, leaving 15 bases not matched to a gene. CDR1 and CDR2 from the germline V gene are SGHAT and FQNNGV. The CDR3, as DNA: TGTGCCAGCAGCTTCACAGTAGGTCTAGCGGCTAAACAAGAGACCCAGTACTTC. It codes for CASSFTVGLAAKQETQYF. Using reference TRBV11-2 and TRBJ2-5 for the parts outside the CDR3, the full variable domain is EAGVAQSPRYKIIEKRQSVAFWCNPISGHATLYWYQQILGQGPKLLIQFQNNGVVDDSQLPKDRFSAERLKGVDSTLKIQPAKLEDSAVYLCASSFTVGLAAKQETQYFGPGTRLLVL.

CDR3 sequence reads: CASSVRGAGTGNTIYF. DNA of the CDR3: TGTGCCAGCAGCGTGAGGGGTGCGGGAACGGGAAACACCATATATTTT. This chain joins TRBV9 and TRBJ1-3; D might be TRBD1 (5 bases). The ends were cut back, 2 bases at V and 4 bases at J, with 16 bases in the middle. Germline V gives CDR1 SGDLS, CDR2 YYNGEE. The CDR3 sequence is 16 residues long. Using reference TRBV9 and TRBJ1-3 for the parts outside the CDR3, the full variable domain is DSGVTQTPKHLITATGQRVTLRCSPRSGDLSVYWYQQSLDQGLQFLIQYYNGEERAKGNILERFSAQQFPDLHSELNLSSLELGDSALYFCASSVRGAGTGNTIYFGEGSWLTVV.

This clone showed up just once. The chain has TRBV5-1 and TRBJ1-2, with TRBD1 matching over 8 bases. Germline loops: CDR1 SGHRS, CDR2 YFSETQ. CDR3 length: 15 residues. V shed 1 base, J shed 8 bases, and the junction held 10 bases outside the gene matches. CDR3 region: CASSLFSQGATGYTF. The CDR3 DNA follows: TGCGCCAGCAGCTTGTTTTCTCAGGGGGCGACCGGCTACACCTTC.

The CDR3, as DNA: TGTGCCAGCAGCGACATGGGGAGGAGGCCCGGCTACACCTTC. Protein: CASSDMGRRPGYTF. The rearrangement links TRBV2 to TRBJ1-2; D gene ambiguous. From germline, CDR1 is SNHLY and CDR2 FYNNEI. V was cut by 6 bases and J by 8 bases, with 19 bases left in between. The CDR3 loop spans 14 amino acids.

DNA for the CDR3: TGTGCCAGTAGTACCAGGGTAACGGAGACCCAGTACTTC. It codes for CASSTRVTETQYF. The chain employs TRBV19 and TRBJ2-5, with a possible D match to TRBD1 (5 bases). The length of the CDR3 is 13 residues. Germline CDR1 LNHDA, CDR2 SQIVND (reference sequence). Deletions cut 4 bases from V and 5 bases from J, with 11 bases between.